Following are 18 T cell receptor beta chains from one sample sequenced in a study of preoperative IRX-2 immunotherapy in early breast cancer. Documented treatment: preoperative locoregional IRX-2 cytokine immunotherapy. Assay used: immunoSEQ multiplex PCR; TCRdb lists only in-frame clones, some missing. The sample holds roughly 30,000 clones, approximately 83% seen once. Sampling took place from a patient treated with IRX-2 immunotherapy. The receptors shown here come from a human donor with breast cancer.

The rearrangement links TRBV19 to TRBJ1-5; TRBD1 might be the D (5 bases). The CDR3 loop spans 13 amino acids. V was cut by 3 bases and J by 6 bases, with 9 bases left in between. Per germline, CDR1 LNHDA and CDR2 SQIVND (reference sequence). The CDR3: CASSIQGVQPQHF. The CDR3, as DNA: TGTGCCAGTAGTATTCAAGGGGTTCAGCCCCAGCATTTT.

In its sample, this clone was seen a few times. CDR3 in amino acids: CASTRGESYEQYF. The CDR3 DNA reads as TGTGCCAGCACCCGTGGGGAATCCTACGAGCAGTACTTC. V and J are TRBV6-8 and TRBJ2-7, with D unresolved. The V and J ends lost 7 bases and 1 base respectively, with 11 bases between them. This CDR3 is built from 13 residues. Per the germline V gene, CDR1 is MNHGY and CDR2 is SAAAGT.

The CDR3 nucleotides read TGTGCCAGTAGTAGATCCGGGACAGGGGCGCACGAGACCCAGTACTTC. This codes for CASSRSGTGAHETQYF. V gene TRBV19 combines with J gene TRBJ2-5; 10 bases map to TRBD1. J gave up 5 bases and V 4 bases, and 10 bases lay outside the gene matches. Germline V CDR1 and CDR2: LNHDA, SQIVND (reference sequence). The CDR3 length is 16 residues.

This clone was picked up one time. The chain's CDR3 is CASSFSEGLVGYGYTF. The CDR3, as DNA: TGTGCCAGCAGCTTCAGTGAGGGTCTCGTAGGGTATGGCTACACCTTC. The chain employs TRBV11-3 and TRBJ1-2; D not resolved. Deletions cut 3 bases from V and 5 bases from J, with 19 bases between. The CDR3 is 16 residues long. CDR1 and CDR2 (germline): SGHNT, YENEEA.

V is TRBV6-8 and J is TRBJ1-5; D gene ambiguous. This CDR3 has 14 residues. In germline, CDR1 is MNHGY, CDR2 SAAAGT. V dropped 5 bases and J dropped 7 bases, with 15 bases sitting between them. This chain's CDR3 is CASSPPGRRQPQHF. DNA of the CDR3: TGTGCCAGCAGTCCGCCCGGTAGGAGACAGCCCCAGCATTTT.

V and J are TRBV7-6 and TRBJ1-5; D not resolved. Trimming stripped 1 base from V and 4 bases from J, with 8 bases between. This CDR3 comprises 14 residues. Germline V gene lookup returns CDR1 SGHVS and CDR2 FNYEAQ. The CDR3: CASSLEGLNQPQHF. The CDR3, as DNA: TGTGCCAGCAGCTTAGAGGGTCTAAATCAGCCCCAGCATTTT.

This chain joins TRBV6-8 and TRBJ1-6, with D perhaps TRBD1 (5 bases). The germline CDR1 and CDR2 sequences are MNHGY and SAAAGT. The CDR3 totals 16 residues. Trimming cost V 5 bases and J 10 bases, with 21 bases left between them. CDR3: CASSRGTRSAGSPLHF. CDR3 nucleotides: TGTGCCAGCAGTAGGGGAACGAGGTCCGCCGGGTCACCCCTCCACTTT.

The gene calls are TRBV11-3 and TRBJ1-4; tentative D call: TRBD1 (6 bases). The CDR3 consists of 14 residues. V was trimmed by 6 bases and J by 6 bases, leaving 14 bases between them. Germline assignment: CDR1 SGHNT and CDR2 YENEEA. CDR3 in DNA: TGTGCCAGCAGATCAGACAGGTCTGATGAAAAACTGTTTTTT. Translating gives CASRSDRSDEKLFF.

This clone showed up just once. The V call is TRBV6-7, the J call TRBJ1-6; TRBD1 is a possible D gene (6 bases). TRBV6-7 is an ORF, with its function uncertain. The CDR3 spans 14 residues. V was shortened by 7 bases and J by 9 bases, with 16 bases between the two germline ends. The CDR3 sequence: CASNSGVLGSPLHF. CDR3 DNA: TGTGCCAGCAATTCAGGGGTGCTGGGTTCACCCCTCCACTTT.

The chain has TRBV28 and TRBJ1-2; maybe TRBD1 (6 bases). There are 15 residues in the CDR3. The ends were cut back, 3 bases at V and 3 bases at J, with 14 bases in the middle. Germline values: CDR1 MDHEN, CDR2 SYDVKM. The CDR3 here is CASSFTRTDHYGYTF. CDR3 nucleotides: TGTGCCAGCAGTTTCACCCGGACAGATCACTATGGCTACACCTTC.

The V call is TRBV11-3, the J call TRBJ1-2; no clear D gene. CDR1 is SGHNT and CDR2 is YENEEA in the germline V gene. There are 15 residues in the CDR3. V was clipped by 1 base and J by 4 bases, with 13 bases between them. This CDR3 reads CASSLGLWGGYGYTF. The CDR3, as DNA: TGTGCCAGCAGCTTAGGTTTGTGGGGTGGCTATGGCTACACCTTC.

The chain links TRBV7-1 to TRBJ2-5; D perhaps matches TRBD2 (6 bases). TRBV7-1 is known as an ORF, though its function is uncertain. V lost 6 bases, J lost 1 base, and 9 bases lay in between. This CDR3 region has 13 residues. The CDR3 bases are TGTGCCAGCAGGAGGGACTTCCAAGAGACCCAGTACTTC. It specifies CASRRDFQETQYF.

In its sample, this clone was seen once. The gene calls are TRBV11-3 and TRBJ1-3; D remains unclear. The CDR3 covers 16 residues. Trimming removed 2 bases at V and 0 bases at J, with 11 bases between. Looked up from germline, CDR1 is SGHNT and CDR2 is YENEEA. The CDR3 region has the DNA TGTGCCAGCAGCTTAAATCACCCGAGCTCTGGAAACACCATATATTTT. This encodes CASSLNHPSSGNTIYF.

In nucleotides, the CDR3 is TGTGCCATCACCTTGGGTGAGGGGACGGAGCAGTTCTTC. Its translation is CAITLGEGTEQFF. V usage is TRBV6-8 and J usage is TRBJ2-1, with D perhaps being TRBD1 or TRBD2 (5 bases each). CDR1 and CDR2 from the germline V gene are MNHGY and SAAAGT. The length of the CDR3 is 13 residues. Deletions cut 10 bases from V and 10 bases from J, with 20 bases between.

The rearrangement links TRBV11-3 to TRBJ1-4; 12 positions match TRBD1. V was clipped by 5 bases and J by 8 bases; unmatched bases: 9. This CDR3 has 16 amino acids. The germline gives CDR1 SGHNT, CDR2 YENEEA. The chain's CDR3 is CASSLLGTGGKEKLFF. In DNA, the CDR3 is TGTGCCAGCAGCCTACTCGGGACAGGGGGCAAGGAAAAACTGTTTTTT.

CDR3 sequence reads: CASSPGGSDNEQFF. For the CDR3, the DNA is TGCGCCAGCAGCCCTGGAGGTAGCGACAATGAGCAGTTCTTC. The chain links TRBV5-1 to TRBJ2-1; D possibly corresponds to TRBD2 (5 bases). This CDR3 region has 14 residues. The V and J ends lost 4 bases and 5 bases respectively, with 13 bases between them. CDR1 is SGHRS and CDR2 is YFSETQ in the germline V gene.

J is TRBJ2-5 and V is TRBV6-8; D gene ambiguous. With 7 bases removed from V and 3 bases from J, the gap between germline ends came to 12 bases. Germline lookup yields CDR1 MNHGY and CDR2 SAAAGT. This CDR3 has 13 residues. As DNA, the CDR3 is TGTGCCAGCACCCCGTACGTAAAAGAGACCCAGTACTTC. Residues: CASTPYVKETQYF.

This clone has a single count. The chain combines TRBV6-8 with TRBJ2-1; D uncertain. Trimming pared 10 bases from V and 5 bases from J, leaving 12 bases between. CDR1 is MNHGY, CDR2 SAAAGT, per germline. The CDR3 runs to 12 residues. CDR3 in amino acids: CAIRSGNNEQFF. DNA of the CDR3: TGTGCCATCAGGTCCGGCAACAATGAGCAGTTCTTC.